These 11 T cell receptor beta chains were all obtained from the same sample, sequenced in a study of T cells in Graves' hyperthyroidism and ophthalmopathy. Amplified TCR beta CDR3 regions derived from RNA transcripts. HTBI primers drove first-round RT-PCR of the TCR CDR3. MiXCR, run by TCRdb on the multiplex PCR reads, gives a single entry per CDR3 protein. The table shows a few hundred thousand distinct CDR3 sequences, with roughly 20% occurring only once. The sample was blood. The receptors here all came from a man aged 18 to 30 with Graves' hyperthyroidism.

This clonotype was seen more than once but under ten times. The V and J genes are TRBV7-9 and TRBJ2-5; D remains unclear. Germline V CDR1 and CDR2: SEHNR, FQNEAQ (reference sequence). CDR3 length: 14 residues. Trimming shortened V by 1 base and J by 5 bases, and 11 bases separated the two germline ends. The CDR3 coding sequence is TGTGCCAGCAGCTTAGTTCGGCAGCCGGAGACCCAGTACTTC. It encodes CASSLVRQPETQYF.

The table lists this clonotype with many counts. The V and J genes are TRBV24-1 and TRBJ1-2; weak D call: TRBD1 (6 bases). The V gene lost 4 bases and the J gene lost 2 bases, with 7 bases spanning the gap. This CDR3 is 13 amino acids long. CDR1 and CDR2 (germline): KGHDR, SFDVKD. Written as DNA, the CDR3 is TGTGCCACCAGTGAAGGGACAAACTATGGCTACACCTTC. This gives the protein CATSEGTNYGYTF.

This clonotype was picked up many times. The CDR3 nucleotides read TGTGCCAGCAGTTCTCCGGACAGGCCCTTTAGGCCCCAGCATTTT. This translates into CASSSPDRPFRPQHF. The rearrangement joins TRBV6-7 to TRBJ1-5; 7 bases agree with TRBD1. TRBV6-7 is an ORF, and what it does is uncertain. The CDR3 consists of 15 residues. The V and J ends lost 4 bases and 9 bases, in that order; junction bases with no gene match: 12.

This clonotype came up many times. The rearrangement uses TRBV2 and TRBJ1-1; D unclear. Per the germline V gene, CDR1 is SNHLY and CDR2 is FYNNEI. The V and J ends lost 5 bases and 3 bases respectively, with 10 bases between them. The CDR3 loop spans 13 amino acids. The CDR3 protein is CASSPRGHTEAFF. As DNA, the CDR3 is TGTGCCAGCAGTCCCAGAGGACACACTGAAGCTTTCTTT.

This clonotype was counted ten times or more. The V gene is TRBV20-1, the J gene TRBJ2-7; 7 bases match TRBD1. The CDR3 sequence is 15 residues long. Germline CDR1 and CDR2: DFQATT and SNEGSKA (reference sequence). Germline trimming cut 1 base from V and 0 bases from J; bases unmatched to any gene: 6. The CDR3 DNA follows: TGCAGTGCTAGAGGCTTGACAGGGAACTCCTACGAGCAGTACTTC. Amino acids: CSARGLTGNSYEQYF.

This clonotype has just a few counts. The chain joins TRBV6-2 or TRBV6-3 to TRBJ2-5, with TRBD2 matching over 15 bases. The ends lost 6 bases at V and 4 bases at J; junction bases unmatched: 15. This CDR3 is built from 19 residues. CDR1 MNHEY and CDR2 SVGEGT come from the germline V gene. The CDR3 sequence: CASRHGLAGGPGKRETQYF. As DNA, the CDR3 is TGTGCCAGCAGACACGGACTAGCGGGGGGGCCAGGGAAGAGAGAGACCCAGTACTTC.

This clonotype was seen only a few times. In DNA, the CDR3 is TGTGCCAGCAGTCGACAGGGGGCGGACACAGATACGCAGTATTTT. It yields the protein CASSRQGADTDTQYF. V gene TRBV6-1 combines with J gene TRBJ2-3, with 10 bases lining up with TRBD1. The ends lost 5 bases at V and 2 bases at J; junction bases unmatched: 4. The CDR3 covers 15 residues. The germline gives CDR1 MNHNS, CDR2 SASEGT.

This clonotype was counted ten times or more. V is TRBV19 and J is TRBJ1-5; 7 bases line up with TRBD1. CDR3 size: 13 residues. Germline CDR1 and CDR2: LNHDA and SQIVND (reference sequence). With 6 bases clipped from V and 7 bases from J, the junction kept 6 bases outside the gene matches. As DNA, the CDR3 is TGTGCCAGTAGCGAGGGGGCGAGGCAGCCCCAGCATTTT. As protein: CASSEGARQPQHF.

This clonotype came up many times. The CDR3 protein is CSAYVGQVKREQYF. DNA for the CDR3: TGCAGTGCTTATGTAGGACAGGTCAAACGCGAGCAGTACTTC. The chain couples TRBV20-1 to TRBJ2-7; 7 positions match TRBD1. CDR1 is DFQATT and CDR2 is SNEGSKA in the germline V gene (reference sequence). The CDR3 has 14 residues. The V gene end was trimmed by 5 bases and the J gene end by 6 bases; junction bases not matched to a gene: 13.

This clonotype was seen repeatedly, ten times or more. The J gene is TRBJ1-1, the V gene TRBV20-1, with D possibly TRBD1 on 6 matching bases. The CDR3 consists of 16 residues. Germline V gene data show CDR1 as DFQATT and CDR2 as SNEGSKA (reference sequence). Trimming pared 0 bases from V and 6 bases from J, leaving 20 bases between. In DNA, the CDR3 is TGCAGTGCTAGAGATGGGAGGGGGTTTCTTGGCGCTGAAGCTTTCTTT. Amino acids: CSARDGRGFLGAEAFF.

The chain uses TRBV6-1 and TRBJ1-2; D unresolved. Germline loops: CDR1 MNHNS, CDR2 SASEGT. With 3 bases removed from V and 4 bases from J, the gap between germline ends came to 3 bases. The length of the CDR3 is 11 residues. The CDR3 DNA is TGTGCCAGCAGTGATGTCTATGGCTACACCTTC. Protein: CASSDVYGYTF.